This is a list of T cell receptor beta chains from one sample in a study of CD8+ T cells in alopecia areata. Produced via immunoSEQ multiplex PCR; TCRdb's table is partial and in-frame only. The data show roughly 170,000 clones, approximately 56% seen once. This specimen consisted of CD4+ T cells sorted from blood, obtained at week 0. The receptors were sampled from a human donor with alopecia areata. Both conserved end residues are part of each CDR3. A D gene is named only where the DNA matches it firmly. Clone sizes are given selectively: once, few, many, or a class where the clone is expanded.

D | J | size | V | CDR3 | DNA
NA | TRBJ1-1 | once | TRBV29-1 | CSVHQGLNTEAFF | TGCAGCGTCCATCAGGGGCTGAACACTGAAGCTTTCTTT
TRBD2 | TRBJ2-5 | few | TRBV29-1 | CSVPQGLDPRDDQYF | TGCAGCGTTCCCCAAGGACTAGACCCTAGAGACGACCAGTACTTC
NA | TRBJ1-6 | NA | TRBV25-1 | CASSEVGESPLHF | TGTGCCAGCAGTGAAGTGGGGGAATCACCCCTCCACTTT
TRBD1 | TRBJ2-7 | NA | TRBV4-1 | CASSRTEGGAYEQYF | TGCGCCAGCAGCCGGACCGAAGGGGGCGCCTACGAGCAGTACTTC
NA | TRBJ2-1 | NA | TRBV4-2 | CASSLGASAEQFF | TGTGCCAGCAGCCTCGGGGCATCAGCTGAGCAGTTCTTC
TRBD1 | TRBJ1-2 | NA | TRBV4-2 | CASSQPGQGLGYGYTF | TGTGCCAGCAGCCAGCCGGGACAGGGGTTAGGTTATGGCTACACCTTC
TRBD1 | TRBJ1-1 | NA | TRBV5-1 | CASSNRGKDTEAFF | TGCGCCAGCAGCAACAGGGGGAAGGACACTGAAGCTTTCTTT
TRBD1 | TRBJ2-3 | few | TRBV30 | CAWPDRDTQYF | TGTGCCTGGCCGGACAGGGATACGCAGTATTTT
NA | TRBJ2-3 | NA | TRBV11-2 | CASSPTDTQYF | TGTGCCAGCAGTCCAACAGATACGCAGTATTTT
TRBD2 | TRBJ2-1 | NA | TRBV10-3 | CAIAGADNEQFF | TGTGCCATAGCGGGGGCCGACAATGAGCAGTTCTTC
NA | TRBJ1-1 | NA | TRBV6-1 | CASSERGGTEAFF | TGTGCCAGCAGTGAAAGGGGTGGCACTGAAGCTTTCTTT
NA | TRBJ1-2 | NA | TRBV4-1 | CASSQQIRDYGYTF | TGCGCCAGCAGCCAGCAGATAAGGGACTATGGCTACACCTTC
NA | TRBJ2-7 | once | TRBV29-1 | CSVRGPYEQYF | TGCAGCGTTCGGGGACCCTACGAGCAGTACTTC
TRBD2 | TRBJ2-1 | NA | TRBV30 | CAWNHLAGLYNEQFF | TGTGCCTGGAATCACCTAGCGGGGCTTTACAATGAGCAGTTCTTC
TRBD1 | TRBJ1-2 | NA | TRBV6-1 | CASSDGDRVLFFHSYTF | TGTGCCAGCAGTGACGGGGACAGGGTCCTTTTTTTCCACAGCTACACCTTC
TRBD1 | TRBJ1-5 | NA | TRBV4-2 | CASSQERSRGQPQHF | TGTGCCAGCAGCCAAGAACGGAGCAGGGGGCAGCCCCAGCATTTT
NA | TRBJ1-1 | NA | TRBV6-5 | CASSSTRFHTEAFF | TGTGCCAGCAGTTCAACTCGGTTTCACACTGAAGCTTTCTTT
NA | TRBJ2-1 | few | TRBV29-1 | CSVDSRRGLYNEQFF | TGCAGCGTAGACTCAAGGAGGGGGCTCTACAATGAGCAGTTCTTC
TRBD1 | TRBJ2-1 | NA | TRBV5-1 | CASSLELGTGHEQFF | TGCGCCAGCAGCTTGGAGCTTGGGACAGGTCATGAGCAGTTCTTC
NA | TRBJ1-4 | NA | TRBV7-9 | CASSLTGPNEKLFF | TGTGCCAGCAGCTTAACCGGACCTAATGAAAAACTGTTTTTT
NA | TRBJ2-1 | once | TRBV5-1 | CASSFSRDNEQFF | TGCGCCAGCAGCTTTTCGCGGGACAATGAGCAGTTCTTC
TRBD1 | TRBJ1-1 | NA | TRBV29-1 | CSVQHRGTEAFF | TGCAGCGTACAACACAGGGGGACTGAAGCTTTCTTT
NA | TRBJ1-5 | NA | TRBV4-1 | CASSQAGEQPQHF | TGCGCCAGCAGCCAAGCAGGGGAACAGCCCCAGCATTTT
NA | TRBJ2-7 | NA | TRBV14 | CASSPGGTRYEQYF | TGTGCCAGCAGCCCCGGGGGGACACGTTACGAGCAGTACTTC
NA | TRBJ2-3 | few | TRBV29-1 | CSVARPDTQYF | TGCAGCGTTGCACGCCCAGATACGCAGTATTTT
TRBD2 | TRBJ2-2 | few | TRBV4-2 | CASSQDIAGYTGELFF | TGTGCCAGCAGCCAAGACATAGCGGGATACACCGGGGAGCTGTTTTTT
NA | TRBJ2-7 | NA | TRBV30 | CAWRGRLAPYEQYF | TGTGCCTGGAGGGGGCGGCTGGCGCCCTACGAGCAGTACTTC
NA | TRBJ2-7 | NA | TRBV4-1 | CASSQDLYGETYEQYF | TGCGCCAGCAGCCAAGATTTGTACGGAGAGACCTACGAGCAGTACTTC
NA | TRBJ2-5 | NA | TRBV18 | CASSANSQETQYF | TGTGCCAGCTCAGCGAACTCCCAAGAGACCCAGTACTTC
NA | TRBJ2-7 | once | TRBV18 | CASSPPPGYEQYF | TGTGCCAGCTCACCACCGCCAGGATACGAGCAGTACTTC
TRBD1 | TRBJ2-6 | NA | TRBV2 | CASSGDRVFSGANVLTF | TGTGCCAGCAGTGGGGACAGGGTGTTCTCTGGGGCCAACGTCCTGACTTTC
TRBD1 | TRBJ1-5 | few | TRBV5-1 | CASSLGQGNEPQHF | TGCGCCAGCAGCTTGGGACAGGGTAACGAGCCCCAGCATTTT
NA | TRBJ2-5 | NA | TRBV5-4 | CASSLQETQYF | TGTGCCAGCAGCTTACAAGAGACCCAGTACTTC
TRBD1 | TRBJ1-2 | NA | TRBV29-1 | CSVDTGTANF | TGCAGCGTAGACACCGGGACAGCTAACTTC
TRBD1 | TRBJ2-5 | NA | TRBV29-1 | CSVDTGTGSQETQYF | TGCAGCGTCGACACCGGGACAGGGTCCCAAGAGACCCAGTACTTC
NA | TRBJ1-1 | NA | TRBV29-1 | CSVISDTEAFF | TGCAGCGTAATCTCGGACACTGAAGCTTTCTTT